The text below deals with one T cell receptor beta chain. Its antigen is currently unknown. The CDR3 has 14 amino acids. The germline V and J ends were trimmed by 1 base and 4 bases, with 11 bases remaining between them. Germline values: CDR1 SGHRS, CDR2 YFSETQ. This sample stems from a study of a mutant IDH1 vaccine in newly diagnosed glioma. Study-level background: Patients were started on vaccination 4-6 weeks after radiotherapy alone, or with temozolomide cycles.

Study-level points and caveats: The authors found pseudoprogression apparently unrelated to changes in top peripheral T cell clonotypes.

Time point reported: week 47, end of study. In the vaccine, a single dose held 300 ug of the mutant IDH1 20-mer peptide, along with topical imiquimod. The method was immunoSEQ multiplex PCR; TCRdb's version includes in-frame clones alone and lacks a portion of them. The profile shows fewer than 35,000 clones, around 81% of them singletons. The clonotype comes from a man younger than 45 with glioma. This sample comprised PBMCs, obtained from a glioma patient whose treatment included an IDH1 peptide vaccine. This chain connects TRBV5-1 to TRBJ1-1; D is unclear. In nucleotides, the CDR3 is TGCGCCAGCAGCTTGAACACCCGCCCCACTGAAGCTTTCTTT. Encoded protein: CASSLNTRPTEAFF.